These 10 T cell receptor beta chains originate from one sample sequenced in a study of cytomegalovirus exposure and HLA in healthy donors. PCR was performed using 60 Vbeta and 13 Jbeta primers. The data were produced by immunoSEQ multiplex PCR, yet TCRdb's version contains in-frame clones alone and is incomplete. The data contain about 100,000 clones, 75% of them singletons. Source material: PBMCs. Every receptor here comes from a man aged 50 to 60 in good health and CMV-seronegative.

J is TRBJ2-5 and V is TRBV5-8; possible D gene TRBD1, 5 bases. From germline, CDR1 is SGHTS and CDR2 YDEGEE. Trimming removed 5 bases at V and 4 bases at J, with 18 bases between. The CDR3 loop spans 15 amino acids. The CDR3 nucleotides are TGTGCCAGCAGGCCAAAGGCGGCAGGGCGAGAGACCCAGTACTTC. Amino acid sequence: CASRPKAAGRETQYF. Complete variable domain (other parts from reference TRBV5-8 and TRBJ2-5): EAGVTQSPTHLIKTRGQQATLRCSPISGHTSVYWYQQALGLGLQFLLWYDEGEERNRGNFPPRFSGRQFPNYSSELNVNALELEDSALYLCASRPKAAGRETQYFGPGTRLLVL.

This clone was detected a few times. This chain uses TRBV5-4 with TRBJ2-2; perhaps TRBD1 as D (6 bases). This CDR3 comprises 14 residues. The germline gives CDR1 SGHNT, CDR2 YYREEE (reference sequence). Trimming shortened V by 4 bases and J by 3 bases, and 10 bases separated the two germline ends. CDR3 DNA: TGTGCCAGCAGCCGAACAGGGTACACCGGGGAGCTGTTTTTT. Translated: CASSRTGYTGELFF.

The rearrangement links TRBV5-8 to TRBJ2-1; 7 bases agree with TRBD1. From germline, CDR1 is SGHTS and CDR2 YDEGEE. The CDR3 is made up of 15 amino acids. The junction had 9 bases not matched to a gene; V was cut back by 5 bases and J by 4 bases. In nucleotides, the CDR3 is TGTGCCAGCAGGAGCGGACAGGCCGGGTACAATGAGCAGTTCTTC. Protein product: CASRSGQAGYNEQFF.

This chain connects TRBV6-4 to TRBJ2-2; D not resolved. The CDR3 runs 14 residues. Deletions cut 2 bases from V and 5 bases from J, with 9 bases between. Germline assignment: CDR1 MRHNA and CDR2 SNTAGT. CDR3 protein: CASSDPARTGELFF. The DNA for the CDR3 is TGTGCCAGCAGTGACCCGGCGAGGACCGGGGAGCTGTTTTTT.

The J gene is TRBJ2-5, the V gene TRBV7-8; D is undetermined. Trimming left V 4 bases short and J 4 bases short, with 4 bases between. Germline V gene lookup returns CDR1 SGHVS and CDR2 FQNEAQ. The CDR3 runs to 11 residues. The CDR3 protein is CASSSGETQYF. In nucleotides, the CDR3 is TGTGCCAGCAGCTCAGGAGAGACCCAGTACTTC.

This clone was detected a few times. This rearrangement joins TRBV5-6 to TRBJ2-5; TRBD1 matches at 8 bases. The junction had 6 bases not matched to a gene; V was cut back by 3 bases and J by 5 bases. The CDR3 is made up of 14 amino acids. Per germline, CDR1 SGHDT and CDR2 YYEEEE. The CDR3 DNA reads as TGTGCCAGCAGCTGGACAGGGCCCGAGGAGACCCAGTACTTC. Its protein is CASSWTGPEETQYF.

The J gene is TRBJ1-6, the V gene TRBV10-2; 7 positions match TRBD1. The V and J ends lost 5 bases and 3 bases, in that order; junction bases with no gene match: 1. The CDR3 runs 14 residues. Germline V CDR1 and CDR2: WSHSY, SAAADI. The CDR3 loop is CASSRDSYNSPLHF. DNA of the CDR3: TGCGCCAGCAGTCGGGACAGCTATAATTCACCCCTCCACTTT.

The CDR3 DNA follows: TGTGCCAGTAGTCCCCGGTCGGGGGGCGCGAGCAATCAGCCCCAGCATTTT. This sequence encodes CASSPRSGGASNQPQHF. J is TRBJ1-5 and V is TRBV19; D possibly corresponds to TRBD1 (6 bases). This CDR3 is 17 amino acids long. The germline CDR1 and CDR2 sequences are LNHDA and SQIVND (reference sequence). With 5 bases removed from V and 1 base from J, the gap between germline ends came to 18 bases.

V usage is TRBV30 and J usage is TRBJ2-7, with D possibly matching TRBD2 (6 bases). The V end lost 8 bases, the J end lost 0 bases, and 14 bases lay between the germline ends. Germline values: CDR1 GTSNPN, CDR2 SVGIG (reference sequence). The CDR3 loop spans 13 amino acids. The CDR3 reads CAGQTGSSYEQYF. The CDR3 region has the DNA TGTGCCGGTCAGACCGGGAGCTCCTACGAGCAGTACTTC.

The gene calls are TRBV7-2 and TRBJ1-4, with 10 bases identical to TRBD1. CDR3 length equals 16 residues. CDR1 and CDR2 (germline): SGHTA, FQGNSA. V shed 0 bases, J shed 12 bases, and the junction held 10 bases outside the gene matches. The CDR3 reads CASSLAHLGQGTQLFF. CDR3 DNA: TGTGCCAGCAGCTTAGCACATCTGGGACAGGGGACGCAACTGTTTTTT. The whole variable domain, remainder taken from reference TRBV7-2 and TRBJ1-4, is GAGVSQSPSNKVTEKGKDVELRCDPISGHTALYWYRQSLGQGLEFLIYFQGNSAPDKSGLPSDRFSAERTGGSVSTLTIQRTQQEDSAVYLCASSLAHLGQGTQLFFGSGTQLSVL.